A single sample is the source of the 22 T cell receptor beta chains below, sequenced in a study of cytomegalovirus exposure and HLA in healthy donors. The PCR was carried out with 60 Vbeta primers and 13 Jbeta primers. Some clones are missing from TCRdb's copy, which holds only in-frame ones; the method was immunoSEQ multiplex PCR. The sample yields 150,000 to 200,000 clones, 70% to 85% seen once. Sequencing was done on a sample of PBMCs. These receptors were obtained from a woman in her thirties in good health and CMV-seronegative.

The genes are TRBV2 and TRBJ2-7, with 7 bases identical to TRBD2. The CDR3 has 14 residues. The germline gives CDR1 SNHLY, CDR2 FYNNEI. After removal of 8 bases from V and 4 bases from J, the junction contained 11 bases not matched to a gene. For the CDR3, the DNA is TGTGCCAGCGGGGGGGTGACAAGGGCATACGAGCAGTACTTC. This codes for CASGGVTRAYEQYF.

Only one count was recorded for this clone. The chain combines TRBV28 with TRBJ2-2; maybe TRBD2 (5 bases). Deletions cut 7 bases from V and 5 bases from J, with 14 bases between. The CDR3 consists of 14 residues. Germline-derived CDR1 and CDR2 are MDHEN and SYDVKM. DNA of the CDR3: TGTGCCAGCACTTCGGGAACCGGGACCGGGGAGCTGTTTTTT. It encodes CASTSGTGTGELFF. The full variable domain, with the rest looked up from reference TRBV28 and TRBJ2-2, is DVKVTQSSRYLVKRTGEKVFLECVQDMDHENMFWYRQDPGLGLRLIYFSYDVKMKEKGDIPEGYSVSREKKERFSLILESASTNQTSMYLCASTSGTGTGELFFGEGSRLTVL.

The V call is TRBV19, the J call TRBJ1-1; TRBD1 aligns across 10 bases. Germline values: CDR1 LNHDA, CDR2 SQIVND (reference sequence). The CDR3 loop spans 19 amino acids. The V gene end was trimmed by 3 bases and the J gene end by 3 bases; junction bases not matched to a gene: 16. The CDR3, as DNA: TGTGCCAGTAGTATTTGGGCGCAAGGGACAGGGGCGAAACACACTGAAGCTTTCTTT. It specifies CASSIWAQGTGAKHTEAFF. The whole variable domain, remainder taken from reference TRBV19 and TRBJ1-1, is DGGITQSPKYLFRKEGQNVTLSCEQNLNHDAMYWYRQDPGQGLRLIYYSQIVNDFQKGDIAEGYSVSREKKESFPLTVTSAQKNPTAFYLCASSIWAQGTGAKHTEAFFGQGTRLTVV.

This clone was detected only a few times. The chain links TRBV7-6 to TRBJ2-1; 12 positions match TRBD2. The CDR3 sequence is 16 residues long. Germline CDR1 and CDR2: SGHVS and FNYEAQ. The V gene end was trimmed by 3 bases and the J gene end by 7 bases; junction bases not matched to a gene: 7. CDR3 residues: CASSFRLAGEWNEQFF. DNA of the CDR3: TGTGCCAGCAGCTTTCGACTAGCGGGAGAGTGGAATGAGCAGTTCTTC.

This clone was counted only a few times. The CDR3 DNA is TGTGCCAGCACAAGGGAGCGGGGTTCACCCCTCCACTTT. This gives the protein CASTRERGSPLHF. The chain uses TRBV28 and TRBJ1-6; D gene unclear. The germline V gene encodes CDR1 MDHEN and CDR2 SYDVKM. The CDR3 length is 13 residues. Trimming removed 7 bases from V and 9 bases from J, with 13 bases in between.

The CDR3 here is CASSGRTGGPGTQYF. CDR3 sequence (DNA): TGTGCCAGCAGCGGACGGACAGGGGGTCCGGGGACCCAGTACTTC. This chain connects TRBV9 to TRBJ2-5; the match to TRBD1 covers 10 bases. Germline V lookup: CDR1 SGDLS, CDR2 YYNGEE. This CDR3 contains 15 residues. The V gene end was trimmed by 3 bases and the J gene end by 7 bases; junction bases not matched to a gene: 9. The full variable domain, with the rest looked up from reference TRBV9 and TRBJ2-5, is DSGVTQTPKHLITATGQRVTLRCSPRSGDLSVYWYQQSLDQGLQFLIQYYNGEERAKGNILERFSAQQFPDLHSELNLSSLELGDSALYFCASSGRTGGPGTQYFGPGTRLLVL.

The chain links TRBV2 to TRBJ1-2; the match to TRBD1 covers 7 bases. Trimming at V came to 6 bases and at J to 2 bases, leaving 6 bases not matched to a gene. The CDR3 runs to 14 residues. Per the germline V gene, CDR1 is SNHLY and CDR2 is FYNNEI. CDR3 loop: CASRNTGANYGYTF. In DNA form, the CDR3 reads TGTGCCAGCAGGAACACAGGGGCCAACTATGGCTACACCTTC.

This clone was seen only once. V gene TRBV28 combines with J gene TRBJ1-2; D not resolved. Germline V CDR1 and CDR2: MDHEN, SYDVKM. The ends were cut back, 2 bases at V and 0 bases at J, with 7 bases in the middle. The length of the CDR3 is 14 residues. The CDR3 DNA reads as TGTGCCAGCAGTTTAGCAGTGGCTAACTATGGCTACACCTTC. Amino acids: CASSLAVANYGYTF.

In this sample, this clone turned up once. The V call is TRBV2, the J call TRBJ2-2; 7 positions match TRBD2. This CDR3 is built from 16 residues. CDR1 SNHLY and CDR2 FYNNEI come from the germline V gene. The trim removed 6 bases at V and 5 bases at J, leaving 12 bases unmatched. CDR3 region: CASSKIGQGGTGELFF. As DNA, the CDR3 is TGTGCCAGCAGCAAGATAGGGCAGGGAGGGACCGGGGAGCTGTTTTTT. The complete variable domain, with remaining parts taken from reference TRBV2 and TRBJ2-2, reads EPEVTQTPSHQVTQMGQEVILRCVPISNHLYFYWYRQILGQKVEFLVSFYNNEISEKSEIFDDQFSVERPDGSNFTLKIRSTKLEDSAMYFCASSKIGQGGTGELFFGEGSRLTVL.

The chain employs TRBV11-1 and TRBJ2-1; 7 positions agree with TRBD2. The germline CDR1 and CDR2 sequences are SGHAT and FQDESV (reference sequence). Unmatched junction bases numbered 5, after V lost 6 bases and J lost 0 bases. The CDR3 is 15 amino acids. CDR3 bases: TGTGCCAGCAGTAGCGGGCCCGGCTCCTACAATGAGCAGTTCTTC. Translation gives CASSSGPGSYNEQFF.

This sequence joins TRBV5-1 and TRBJ2-5; 10 bases map to TRBD2. The V gene's germline CDR1 is SGHRS and CDR2 YFSETQ. This CDR3 region has 14 residues. The V gene end was trimmed by 4 bases and the J gene end by 2 bases; junction bases not matched to a gene: 2. The CDR3 loop is CASSRTSGQETQYF. In nucleotides, the CDR3 is TGCGCCAGCAGCAGGACTAGCGGTCAAGAGACCCAGTACTTC.

The table lists this clone with a few counts. V usage is TRBV29-1 and J usage is TRBJ1-5, with a tentative D call TRBD1 (5 bases). Germline CDR1 reads SQVTM; CDR2 reads ANQGSEA. The CDR3 extends over 13 amino acids. V lost 3 bases and J lost 11, with 17 bases in between. The DNA for the CDR3 is TGCAGCGTTGAGGACGGAACCCCAGGGACCCAGCATTTT. Translated: CSVEDGTPGTQHF. Variable domain in full (rest from reference TRBV29-1 and TRBJ1-5): SAVISQKPSRDICQRGTSLTIQCQVDSQVTMMFWYRQQPGQSLTLIATANQGSEATYESGFVIDKFPISRPNLTFSTLTVSNMSPEDSSIYLCSVEDGTPGTQHFGDGTRLSIL.

This clone is medium-sized. The genes are TRBV2 and TRBJ1-2; a possible D gene is TRBD1 (5 bases). Trimming stripped 1 base from V and 8 bases from J, with 17 bases between. This CDR3 contains 15 residues. CDR1 is SNHLY, CDR2 FYNNEI, per germline. The CDR3 sequence is CASSEGYRVWGGYTF. The CDR3 DNA reads as TGTGCCAGCAGTGAAGGGTATAGGGTCTGGGGCGGCTACACCTTC.

The rearrangement uses TRBV28 and TRBJ2-5; 16 bases agree with TRBD2. V shed 5 bases, J shed 5 bases, and the junction held 5 bases outside the gene matches. CDR3 size: 16 residues. CDR1 and CDR2 from the germline V gene are MDHEN and SYDVKM. For the CDR3, the DNA is TGTGCCAGCAGTAACCCGGGACTAGCGGGAGGGGAGACCCAGTACTTC. The encoded protein is CASSNPGLAGGETQYF.

The chain recombines TRBV28 with TRBJ1-1; the D is unclear. The germline V gene has CDR1 MDHEN and CDR2 SYDVKM. CDR3 length equals 12 residues. Trimming shortened V by 0 bases and J by 6 bases, and 5 bases separated the two germline ends. CDR3 bases: TGTGCCAGCAGTTTATGGGGCTCTGAAGCTTTCTTT. This sequence encodes CASSLWGSEAFF.

This rearrangement joins TRBV7-8 to TRBJ2-7, with 8 bases identical to TRBD2. In germline, CDR1 is SGHVS, CDR2 FQNEAQ. The V gene end was trimmed by 4 bases and the J gene end by 2 bases; junction bases not matched to a gene: 7. This CDR3 region has 15 residues. The CDR3, as DNA: TGTGCCAGCAGCTCACCGGGACTAGGGGCCTACGAGCAGTACTTC. It yields the protein CASSSPGLGAYEQYF.

The genes are TRBV5-6 and TRBJ2-1; TRBD1 aligns across 7 bases. This CDR3 has 15 amino acids. CDR1 is SGHDT and CDR2 is YYEEEE in the germline V gene. After removal of 4 bases from V and 1 base from J, the junction contained 5 bases not matched to a gene. The CDR3 loop is CASSIGTDSYNEQFF. The CDR3 nucleotides are TGTGCCAGCAGCATTGGGACAGATTCCTACAATGAGCAGTTCTTC. Supplemented by reference TRBV5-6 and TRBJ2-1, the full variable domain reads DAGVTQSPTHLIKTRGQQVTLRCSPKSGHDTVSWYQQALGQGPQFIFQYYEEEERQRGNFPDRFSGHQFPNYSSELNVNALLLGDSALYLCASSIGTDSYNEQFFGPGTRLTVL.

This chain links TRBV5-6 with TRBJ1-2; TRBD1 agrees at 9 bases. There are 14 residues in the CDR3. Germline V gives CDR1 SGHDT, CDR2 YYEEEE. J gave up 6 bases and V 3 bases, and 6 bases lay outside the gene matches. The chain's CDR3 is CASSSGTGLHGYTF. CDR3 DNA sequence: TGTGCCAGCAGCTCCGGGACAGGGCTTCATGGCTACACCTTC.

This clone was seen a handful of times. The J gene is TRBJ2-3, the V gene TRBV6-1, with 12 positions matching TRBD2. Trimming removed 6 bases from V and 4 bases from J; junction bases left unmatched: 5. The CDR3 has 15 residues. Germline CDR1 is MNHNS and CDR2 is SASEGT. Here the CDR3 reads CASSLLAGGPDTQYF. The CDR3 DNA reads TGTGCCAGCAGCCTCCTAGCGGGGGGGCCAGATACGCAGTATTTT.

V gene TRBV5-4 combines with J gene TRBJ2-3; possible D gene TRBD1, 6 bases. Trimming took off 0 bases at V and 6 bases at J, with 14 bases between the two ends. The CDR3 loop spans 15 amino acids. The germline CDR1 and CDR2 sequences are SGHNT and YYREEE (reference sequence). DNA for the CDR3: TGTGCCAGCAGCTTGGGCGGTGGGGGCATGGATACGCAGTATTTT. It encodes CASSLGGGGMDTQYF. The full variable domain, rest sourced from reference TRBV5-4 and TRBJ2-3, is ETGVTQSPTHLIKTRGQQVTLRCSSQSGHNTVSWYQQALGQGPQFIFQYYREEENGRGNFPPRFSGLQFPNYSSELNVNALELDDSALYLCASSLGGGGMDTQYFGPGTRLTVL.

The V and J genes are TRBV14 and TRBJ1-1; 7 bases line up with TRBD1. The J segment lost 1 base and the V segment lost 0 bases, leaving 11 bases of the junction unmatched. The CDR3 has 18 residues. Germline CDR1 SGHDN, CDR2 FVKESK. As DNA, the CDR3 is TGTGCCAGCAGCCAAGAAGCAAAATGGGACAGCTGGAACACTGAAGCTTTCTTT. Its translation: CASSQEAKWDSWNTEAFF.

As DNA, the CDR3 is TGTGCCAGCACCGTACAGGGGGCTATAAGCTCCTACAATGAGCAGTTCTTC. Residues: CASTVQGAISSYNEQFF. The gene calls are TRBV28 and TRBJ2-1, with 9 bases fitting TRBD1. The germline CDR1 and CDR2 sequences are MDHEN and SYDVKM. The CDR3 has 17 residues. Trimming at V came to 7 bases and at J to 0 bases, leaving 10 bases not matched to a gene.